The 27 T cell receptor beta chains below come from one sample, sequenced in a study of regulatory T cells in long-lasting Graves disease. Time point here: newly diagnosed GD, antithyroid drugs for less than 3 months. Generation of the TCR library employed RNA extracted from PBMCs. CDR3 regions were amplified by Arm-PCR using iRepertoire HTBI primers to build TCR beta libraries. Via MiXCR, TCRdb re-called the multiplex PCR reads, giving one row per CDR3 protein. The data contain 400,000 to 500,000 distinct CDR3 sequences, around 17% of them seen just once; the ten biggest clones take up about 10%. This same sample was also taken into another study, of T cells in Graves' hyperthyroidism and ophthalmopathy.

This sample comprised peripheral blood mononuclear cells (PBMCs), obtained at new diagnosis, from a patient treated with antithyroid drugs. The source is a woman between 25 and 40 years old with Graves disease.

The chain employs TRBV7-6 and TRBJ1-1; no reliable D call. The length of the CDR3 is 13 residues. V was trimmed by 4 bases and J by 1 base, leaving 7 bases between them. CDR1 SGHVS and CDR2 FNYEAQ come from the germline V gene. The CDR3 loop reads CASSSDWNTEAFF. The CDR3, as DNA: TGTGCCAGCAGCTCAGATTGGAACACTGAAGCTTTCTTT.

V gene TRBV29-1 combines with J gene TRBJ2-7; maybe TRBD1 (5 bases). V lost 4 bases and J lost 0, with 13 bases in between. This CDR3 comprises 14 residues. Germline V gives CDR1 SQVTM, CDR2 ANQGSEA. As DNA, the CDR3 is TGCAGCGTTGTTACAGGCGACAGCTCCTACGAGCAGTACTTC. As protein: CSVVTGDSSYEQYF.

This clonotype was observed many times. The rearrangement links TRBV28 to TRBJ2-1, with 14 bases identical to TRBD2. V lost 7 bases to trimming and J lost 1 base; unmatched junction nucleotides: 12. Germline CDR1 is MDHEN and CDR2 is SYDVKM. The CDR3 length is 19 residues. The CDR3 DNA follows: TGTGCCAGCACACCGACTAGCGGGAGGGGGCTAAGGTCCTACAATGAGCAGTTCTTC. It translates to CASTPTSGRGLRSYNEQFF.

The sample holds many counts of this clonotype. The J gene is TRBJ2-3, the V gene TRBV11-2, with 12 bases matching TRBD2. J gave up 4 bases and V 5 bases, and 10 bases lay outside the gene matches. Germline V gene lookup returns CDR1 SGHAT and CDR2 FQNNGV. The CDR3 is 17 amino acids. In DNA form, the CDR3 reads TGTGCCAGCAGCCCAAGACTAGCGGGAGAGGGTCCAGATACGCAGTATTTT. Translated, it gives CASSPRLAGEGPDTQYF.

This clonotype was seen many times. This chain connects TRBV6-1 to TRBJ1-5; D call uncertain. Trimming cost V 6 bases and J 0 bases, with 12 bases left between them. Germline CDR1 is MNHNS and CDR2 is SASEGT. This CDR3 comprises 15 residues. Here the CDR3 reads CASRGGPYSNQPQHF. CDR3 DNA sequence: TGTGCCAGCAGGGGCGGACCTTATAGCAATCAGCCCCAGCATTTT.

This clonotype was seen many times. The rearrangement uses TRBV7-9 and TRBJ2-7; TRBD2 matches 9 bases. The CDR3 sequence is 15 residues long. The germline gives CDR1 SEHNR, CDR2 FQNEAQ (reference sequence). Germline trimming cut 4 bases from V and 1 base from J; bases unmatched to any gene: 5. In DNA form, the CDR3 reads TGTGCCAGCAGCTCGAATAGCGGGAGTTCCTACGAGCAGTACTTC. This translates into CASSSNSGSSYEQYF.

This clonotype was seen many times. J is TRBJ2-1 and V is TRBV6-1; TRBD2 agrees at 11 bases. Unmatched junction bases numbered 8, after V lost 8 bases and J lost 8 bases. This CDR3 contains 14 residues. Germline values: CDR1 MNHNS, CDR2 SASEGT. The CDR3 region is CASLLAGGRYEQFF. CDR3 in DNA: TGTGCCAGCCTTCTAGCGGGAGGAAGGTATGAGCAGTTCTTC.

This clonotype was counted at least ten times. V usage is TRBV7-9 and J usage is TRBJ2-2; D call uncertain. The CDR3 length is 14 residues. Germline V gene lookup returns CDR1 SEHNR and CDR2 FQNEAQ (reference sequence). V was cut by 3 bases and J by 3 bases, with 8 bases left in between. CDR3 in amino acids: CASSLSRYTGELFF. The CDR3 coding sequence is TGTGCCAGCAGCTTGTCCAGATACACCGGGGAGCTGTTTTTT.

This clonotype has ten or more counts. The chain employs TRBV3-1 and TRBJ2-1; no clear D gene. V lost 4 bases, J lost 2 bases, and 15 bases lay in between. Germline V gene data show CDR1 as LGHDT and CDR2 as YNNKEL (reference sequence). This CDR3 spans 16 amino acids. This CDR3 is CASSRGTNGAYNEQFF. For the CDR3, the DNA is TGTGCCAGCAGCCGGGGTACCAACGGCGCCTACAATGAGCAGTTCTTC.

The table lists this clonotype with many counts. The V and J genes are TRBV6-1 and TRBJ1-1; maybe TRBD1 (6 bases). Deletions cut 8 bases from V and 1 base from J, with 14 bases between. Germline lookup yields CDR1 MNHNS and CDR2 SASEGT. The CDR3 has 14 amino acids. CDR3 bases: TGTGCCAGCGGGCAGGGGAGATGGAACACTGAAGCTTTCTTT. Translated, it gives CASGQGRWNTEAFF.

The rearrangement links TRBV28 to TRBJ2-1; tentatively, D is TRBD2 (6 bases). This CDR3 has 15 amino acids. Trimming pared 1 base from V and 6 bases from J, leaving 13 bases between. Germline V gene data show CDR1 as MDHEN and CDR2 as SYDVKM. The DNA for the CDR3 is TGTGCCAGCAGTTTATATAGCGGAAGAATCAATGAGCAGTTCTTC. The encoded protein is CASSLYSGRINEQFF.

This clonotype appeared many times. The rearrangement links TRBV27 to TRBJ2-2, with D perhaps given as TRBD1 or TRBD2 (5 bases each). V gave up 1 base and J gave up 6 bases, with 6 bases separating them. The CDR3 sequence is 13 residues long. Germline CDR1 and CDR2: MNHEY and SMNVEV (reference sequence). The CDR3 sequence is CASSLWGSGELFF. CDR3 nucleotides: TGTGCCAGCAGTTTATGGGGGTCCGGGGAGCTGTTTTTT.

Remarks on this clonotype: Given a much more abundant clone one base away, this may be a read error. The genes are TRBV13 and TRBJ2-5; no definite D call. Trimming pared 3 bases from V and 11 bases from J, leaving 22 bases between. The CDR3 spans 15 residues. Germline V gene sequence: CDR1 PRHDT, CDR2 FYEKMQ (reference sequence). For the CDR3, the DNA is TGTGCCAGCAGCTTGGGCTACAACTCCTACAATGAGCAGTACTTC. The encoded protein is CASSLGYNSYNEQYF.

This clonotype was found a few times. The chain uses TRBV29-1 and TRBJ1-1; the match to TRBD1 covers 7 bases. The V segment lost 7 bases and the J segment 4 bases; nucleotides outside the gene matches: 15. CDR1 SQVTM and CDR2 ANQGSEA come from the germline V gene. CDR3 length: 15 residues. CDR3 amino acids: CSAGGTESKGTEAFF. DNA for the CDR3: TGCAGCGCCGGGGGGACAGAATCGAAAGGCACTGAAGCTTTCTTT.

The V call is TRBV18, the J call TRBJ2-7, with D hard to call. The V gene lost 0 bases and the J gene lost 2 bases, with 11 bases spanning the gap. Germline CDR1 is KGHSH and CDR2 is LQKENI. This CDR3 has 15 amino acids. The CDR3 DNA sequence: TGTGCCAGCTCACCACCGCCTTTCCCCACCTACGAGCAGTACTTC. Translated, it gives CASSPPPFPTYEQYF. Combining the CDR3 with reference TRBV18 and TRBJ2-7 gives the whole variable domain NAGVMQNPRHLVRRRGQEARLRCSPMKGHSHVYWYRQLPEEGLKFMVYLQKENIIDESGMPKERFSAEFPKEGPSILRIQQVVRGDSAAYFCASSPPPFPTYEQYFGPGTRLTVT.

The chain has TRBV7-9 and TRBJ1-2; 7 positions match TRBD1. This CDR3 is 14 amino acids long. J was trimmed by 6 bases and V by 5 bases; bases with no gene match: 9. Germline V gene lookup returns CDR1 SEHNR and CDR2 FQNEAQ (reference sequence). The chain's CDR3 is CASSKPWDRNGYTF. The CDR3, as DNA: TGTGCCAGCAGCAAACCCTGGGACAGAAATGGCTACACCTTC. The variable domain in full, completed from reference TRBV7-9 and TRBJ1-2, reads DTGVSQNPRHKITKRGQNVTFRCDPISEHNRLYWYRQTLGQGPEFLTYFQNEAQLEKSRLLSDRFSAERPKGSFSTLEIQRTEQGDSAMYLCASSKPWDRNGYTFGSGTRLTVV.

Ten or more counts support this clonotype. The DNA for the CDR3 is TGTGCCAGCAGCTTAGCGGGGCAGCCCCAAGAGACCCAGTACTTC. Amino acid sequence: CASSLAGQPQETQYF. The V gene is TRBV7-8, the J gene TRBJ2-5, with a possible D match to TRBD1 (5 bases). The CDR3 is 15 residues long. Germline V gene sequence: CDR1 SGHVS, CDR2 FQNEAQ. Trimming took 0 bases from V and 1 from J, leaving 9 bases between them.

This clonotype was detected many times. The V call is TRBV27, the J call TRBJ1-5; no definite D call. The length of the CDR3 is 14 residues. Trimming left V 6 bases short and J 3 bases short, with 12 bases between. CDR1 and CDR2 (germline): MNHEY, SMNVEV (reference sequence). The CDR3 nucleotides read TGTGCCAGCAGCCCCGGGAGTTCCAATCAGCCCCAGCATTTT. Protein: CASSPGSSNQPQHF.

This clonotype was seen ten or more times. This rearrangement joins TRBV28 to TRBJ1-1; D unclear. The CDR3 runs 13 residues. Trimming pared 7 bases from V and 1 base from J, leaving 10 bases between. In germline, CDR1 is MDHEN, CDR2 SYDVKM. The CDR3 spells CASITWKNTEAFF. CDR3 DNA: TGTGCCAGCATAACCTGGAAGAACACTGAAGCTTTCTTT.

This clonotype was recorded at least ten times. The genes are TRBV7-9 and TRBJ2-3; D perhaps matches TRBD1 (6 bases). Germline CDR1 and CDR2: SEHNR and FQNEAQ (reference sequence). The CDR3 is 16 residues long. V shed 5 bases and J shed 2 bases, with 17 bases lying between them. The CDR3 loop is CASSTQAGQPTDTQYF. In DNA, the CDR3 is TGTGCCAGCAGCACCCAAGCCGGACAGCCCACAGATACGCAGTATTTT.

This clonotype was picked up a small number of times. This chain links TRBV10-3 with TRBJ1-3; the D is unclear. Trimming stripped 6 bases from V and 0 bases from J, with 9 bases between. Germline CDR1 is ENHRY and CDR2 is SYGVKD. The length of the CDR3 is 14 residues. The CDR3 bases are TGTGCCATCAGGGACTCTTACTCTGGAAACACCATATATTTT. It specifies CAIRDSYSGNTIYF.

This clonotype was seen ten or more times. The CDR3, as DNA: TGTGCCAGCAGCTTAGCGCGTCGGCTAGCGGACTACCCTCGGGCCAAAAACATTCAGTACTTC. This sequence encodes CASSLARRLADYPRAKNIQYF. The chain is built from TRBV7-8 and TRBJ2-4, with 7 bases matching TRBD2. The CDR3 is 21 amino acids. The germline gives CDR1 SGHVS, CDR2 FQNEAQ. After removal of 0 bases from V and 1 base from J, the junction contained 18 bases not matched to a gene. The full variable domain, in which reference TRBV7-8 and TRBJ2-4 provide the parts outside the CDR3, is GAGVSQSPRYKVAKRGQDVALRCDPISGHVSLFWYQQALGQGPEFLTYFQNEAQLDKSGLPSDRFFAERPEGSVSTLKIQRTQQEDSAVYLCASSLARRLADYPRAKNIQYFGAGTRLSVL.

This clonotype was seen many times. CDR3 sequence reads: CASSLRGGHEQYF. The CDR3 DNA follows: TGCGCCAGCAGCTTGAGGGGTGGGCACGAGCAGTACTTC. The J gene is TRBJ2-7, the V gene TRBV5-1; weak D call: TRBD1 (5 bases). V lost 1 base, J lost 5 bases, and 10 bases lay in between. This CDR3 is 13 amino acids long. Germline assignment: CDR1 SGHRS and CDR2 YFSETQ.

This clonotype came up many times. The J gene is TRBJ1-5, the V gene TRBV6-2 or TRBV6-3, with a weak D call TRBD1 (5 bases). This CDR3 region has 15 residues. The germline gives CDR1 MNHEY, CDR2 SVGEGT. The ends were cut back, 2 bases at V and 1 base at J, with 9 bases in the middle. The CDR3 reads CASSYGRVSNQPQHF. The CDR3 region has the DNA TGTGCCAGCAGTTACGGCAGGGTGAGCAATCAGCCCCAGCATTTT.

In regard to this clonotype: Since a much larger clone is just one base distant, this may be a read error. It is unclear where the CDR3 begins or ends on the DNA, so no DNA is shown, and the CDR3 is as TCRdb lists it. The genes are TRBV6-1 and TRBJ1-1; the D call in the table, TRBD1, was not verified against the DNA. The CDR3 is made up of 18 amino acids, end residues included. Germline CDR1 MNHNS, CDR2 SASEGT. The CDR3 reads CASSEVAGGAYWNTETFF.

The J gene is TRBJ2-2, the V gene TRBV7-2; D is uncertain. V gave up 2 bases and J gave up 6 bases, with 7 bases separating them. This CDR3 is built from 13 residues. Germline V CDR1 and CDR2: SGHTA, FQGNSA. The CDR3 DNA reads TGTGCCAGCAGCTTATACATTTCCGGGGAGCTGTTTTTT. The encoded protein is CASSLYISGELFF.

Ten or more counts support this clonotype. The gene calls are TRBV20-1 and TRBJ2-1; TRBD1 agrees at 9 bases. Looked up from germline, CDR1 is DFQATT and CDR2 is SNEGSKA (reference sequence). This CDR3 has 18 amino acids. The V and J ends lost 4 bases and 0 bases, in that order; junction bases with no gene match: 13. The CDR3 sequence is CSANDPGGQGFSYNEQFF. The CDR3 bases are TGCAGTGCTAATGACCCCGGGGGACAGGGTTTCTCCTACAATGAGCAGTTCTTC.